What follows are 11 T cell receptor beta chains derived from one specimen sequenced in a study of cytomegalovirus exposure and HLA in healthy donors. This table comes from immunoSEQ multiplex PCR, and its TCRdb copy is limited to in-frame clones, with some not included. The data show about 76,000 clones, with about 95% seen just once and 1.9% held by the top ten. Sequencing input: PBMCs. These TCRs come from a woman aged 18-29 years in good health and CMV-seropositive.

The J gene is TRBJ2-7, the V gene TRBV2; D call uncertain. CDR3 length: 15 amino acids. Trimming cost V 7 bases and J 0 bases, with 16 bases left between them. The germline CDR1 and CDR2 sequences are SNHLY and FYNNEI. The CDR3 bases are TGTGCCAGCACCGGTCTGGCGGTATACTCCTACGAGCAGTACTTC. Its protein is CASTGLAVYSYEQYF.

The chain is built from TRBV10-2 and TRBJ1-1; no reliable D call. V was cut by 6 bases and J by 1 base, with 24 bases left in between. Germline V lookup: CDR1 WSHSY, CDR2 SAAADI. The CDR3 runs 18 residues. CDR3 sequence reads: CASRAYRLLPESNTEAFF. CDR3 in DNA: TGCGCCAGCAGAGCCTACAGATTGTTACCGGAATCGAACACTGAAGCTTTCTTT.

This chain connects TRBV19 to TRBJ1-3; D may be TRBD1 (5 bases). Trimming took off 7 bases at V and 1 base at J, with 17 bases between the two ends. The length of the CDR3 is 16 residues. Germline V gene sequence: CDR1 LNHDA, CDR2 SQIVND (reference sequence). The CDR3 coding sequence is TGTGCCAGTAAGGATCTGGGGACTTTGTCTGGAAACACCATATATTTT. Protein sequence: CASKDLGTLSGNTIYF.

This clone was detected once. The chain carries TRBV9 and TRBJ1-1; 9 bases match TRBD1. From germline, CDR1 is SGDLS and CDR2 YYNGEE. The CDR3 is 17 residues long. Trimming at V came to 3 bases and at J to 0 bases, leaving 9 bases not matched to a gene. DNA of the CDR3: TGTGCCAGCAGCGGCGCCGGGACAGGGATCGTGAACACTGAAGCTTTCTTT. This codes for CASSGAGTGIVNTEAFF.

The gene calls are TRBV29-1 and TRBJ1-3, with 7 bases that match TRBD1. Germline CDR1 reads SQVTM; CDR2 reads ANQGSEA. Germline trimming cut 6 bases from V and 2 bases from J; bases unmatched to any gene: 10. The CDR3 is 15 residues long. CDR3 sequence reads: CSVQTGTVPGNTIYF. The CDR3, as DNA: TGCAGCGTACAAACCGGGACAGTCCCTGGAAACACCATATATTTT.

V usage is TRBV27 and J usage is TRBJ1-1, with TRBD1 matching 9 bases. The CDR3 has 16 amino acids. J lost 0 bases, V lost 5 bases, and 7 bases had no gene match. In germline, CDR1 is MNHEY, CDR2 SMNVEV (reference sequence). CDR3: CASSPGQGLMNTEAFF. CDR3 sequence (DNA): TGTGCCAGCAGTCCAGGACAGGGGCTAATGAACACTGAAGCTTTCTTT.

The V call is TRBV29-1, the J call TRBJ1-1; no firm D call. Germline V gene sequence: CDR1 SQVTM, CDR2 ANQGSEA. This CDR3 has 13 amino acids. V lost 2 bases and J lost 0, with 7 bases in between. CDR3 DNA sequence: TGCAGCGTTGAAAGGCGGATGAACACTGAAGCTTTCTTT. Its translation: CSVERRMNTEAFF.

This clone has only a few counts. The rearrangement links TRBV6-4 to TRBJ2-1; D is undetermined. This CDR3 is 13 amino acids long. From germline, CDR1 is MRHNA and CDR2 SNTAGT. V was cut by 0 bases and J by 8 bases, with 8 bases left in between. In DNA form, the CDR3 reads TGTGCCAGCAGTGACTCATCCCGGGATGAGCAGTTCTTC. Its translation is CASSDSSRDEQFF.

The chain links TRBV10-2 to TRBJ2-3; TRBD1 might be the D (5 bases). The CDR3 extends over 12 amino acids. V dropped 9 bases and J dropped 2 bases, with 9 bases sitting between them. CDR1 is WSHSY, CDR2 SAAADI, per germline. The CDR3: CASTGNTDTQYF. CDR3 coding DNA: TGCGCCAGTACAGGAAACACAGATACGCAGTATTTT.

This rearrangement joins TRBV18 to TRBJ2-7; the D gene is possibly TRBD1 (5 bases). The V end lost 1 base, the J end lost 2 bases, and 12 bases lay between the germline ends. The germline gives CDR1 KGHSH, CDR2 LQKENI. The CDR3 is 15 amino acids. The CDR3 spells CASSPRRQQAYEQYF. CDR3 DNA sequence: TGTGCCAGCTCACCACGTCGTCAACAGGCCTACGAGCAGTACTTC.

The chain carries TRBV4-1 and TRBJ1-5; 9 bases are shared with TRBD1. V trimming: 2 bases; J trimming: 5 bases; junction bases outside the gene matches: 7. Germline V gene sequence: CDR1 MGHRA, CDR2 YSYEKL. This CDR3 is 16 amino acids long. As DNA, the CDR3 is TGCGCCAGCAGCCAACACCGGGACAGGGTTGATCAGCCCCAGCATTTT. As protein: CASSQHRDRVDQPQHF.